The present T cell receptor beta chain was sequenced within a study of control samples from healthy donors and cancer patients. Deletions cut 0 bases from V and 9 bases from J, with 15 bases between. CDR3 length: 15 amino acids. The germline CDR1 and CDR2 sequences are WNHNN and SYGVQD (reference sequence). Some clones are missing from TCRdb's copy, which holds only in-frame ones; the method was immunoSEQ multiplex PCR. The sample records 150,000 to 200,000 clones, roughly 92% being singletons. This clonotype originated in a man in his thirties or forties in good health. The chain recombines TRBV10-1 with TRBJ1-3; the D gene is possibly TRBD1 (6 bases). Input material: blood. CDR3 protein: CASSESVGQTSTIYF. The CDR3, as DNA: TGCGCCAGCAGTGAGTCCGTCGGACAGACTAGCACCATATATTTT.